Here is one TCR beta chain with its context. What it recognizes is unknown. V lost 5 bases and J lost 9, with 17 bases in between. Germline V lookup: CDR1 SGHVS, CDR2 FQNEAQ. This CDR3 contains 15 residues. The data were produced by immunoSEQ multiplex PCR, yet TCRdb's version contains in-frame clones alone and is incomplete. The table shows roughly 170,000 clones, with about 90% occurring only once. This sample is part of a study of T cell responses to AZD1222 COVID-19 vaccine. Notes on the study in general: The study found vaccine-associated CD4 TCRs spanning spike, dominant at 160-218 and 743-854. Clonal diversity was possibly underestimated, and white British individuals and females predominated among donors. Recipients of two AZD1222 doses showed rising Spike-specific TCR breadth and depth. Samples come after the peak T cell response, not at day 14.

This TCR derives from an adult in good health. The starting material was peripheral blood, obtained on day 0 of AZD1222 vaccination. V is TRBV7-8 and J is TRBJ1-6, with D tentatively TRBD1 (5 bases). In nucleotides, the CDR3 is TGTGCCAGCAGCAAAGCAGGGTTTGGAGGTTCACCCCTCCACTTT. Amino acids: CASSKAGFGGSPLHF. The whole variable domain, filled in from reference TRBV7-8 and TRBJ1-6, reads GAGVSQSPRYKVAKRGQDVALRCDPISGHVSLFWYQQALGQGPEFLTYFQNEAQLDKSGLPSDRFFAERPEGSVSTLKIQRTQQEDSAVYLCASSKAGFGGSPLHFGNGTRLTVT.